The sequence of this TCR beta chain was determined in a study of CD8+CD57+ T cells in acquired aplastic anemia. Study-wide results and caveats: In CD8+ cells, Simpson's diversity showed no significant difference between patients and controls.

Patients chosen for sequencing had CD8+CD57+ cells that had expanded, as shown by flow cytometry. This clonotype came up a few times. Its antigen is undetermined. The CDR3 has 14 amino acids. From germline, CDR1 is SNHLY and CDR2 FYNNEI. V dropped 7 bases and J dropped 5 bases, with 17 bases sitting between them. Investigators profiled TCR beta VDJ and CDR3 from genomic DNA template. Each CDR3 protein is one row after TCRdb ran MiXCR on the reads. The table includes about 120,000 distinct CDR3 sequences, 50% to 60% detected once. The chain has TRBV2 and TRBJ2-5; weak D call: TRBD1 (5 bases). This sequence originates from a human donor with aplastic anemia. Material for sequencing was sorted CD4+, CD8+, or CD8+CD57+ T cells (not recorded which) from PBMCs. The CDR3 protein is CASTTSRVGETQYF. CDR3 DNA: TGTGCCAGCACCACATCCAGGGTAGGGGAGACCCAGTACTTC.